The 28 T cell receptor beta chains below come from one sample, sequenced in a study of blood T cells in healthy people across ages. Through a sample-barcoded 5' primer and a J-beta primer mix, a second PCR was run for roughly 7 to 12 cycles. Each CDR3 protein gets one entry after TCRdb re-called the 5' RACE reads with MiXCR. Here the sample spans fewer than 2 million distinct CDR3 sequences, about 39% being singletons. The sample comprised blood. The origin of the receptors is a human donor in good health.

This chain's CDR3 is CASSLYPDFEQYF. The DNA for the CDR3 is TGTGCCAGCAGTTTATACCCCGACTTCGAGCAGTACTTC. The V gene is TRBV27, the J gene TRBJ2-7; unclear D gene. Germline assignment: CDR1 MNHEY and CDR2 SMNVEV (reference sequence). Deletions cut 1 base from V and 6 bases from J, with 10 bases between. There are 13 residues in the CDR3.

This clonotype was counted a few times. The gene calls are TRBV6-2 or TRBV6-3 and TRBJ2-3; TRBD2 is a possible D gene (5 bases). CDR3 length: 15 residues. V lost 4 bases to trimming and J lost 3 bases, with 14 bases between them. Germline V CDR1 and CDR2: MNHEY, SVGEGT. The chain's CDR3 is CASSSLARATDTQYF. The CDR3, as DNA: TGTGCCAGCAGTTCCTTAGCGAGGGCGACAGATACGCAGTATTTT.

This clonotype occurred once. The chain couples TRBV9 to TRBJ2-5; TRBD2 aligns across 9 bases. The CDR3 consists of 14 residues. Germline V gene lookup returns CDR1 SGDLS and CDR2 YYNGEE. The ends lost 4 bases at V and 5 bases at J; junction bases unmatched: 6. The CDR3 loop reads CASSSRTSVETQYF. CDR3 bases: TGTGCCAGCAGCTCACGGACTAGCGTGGAGACCCAGTACTTC.

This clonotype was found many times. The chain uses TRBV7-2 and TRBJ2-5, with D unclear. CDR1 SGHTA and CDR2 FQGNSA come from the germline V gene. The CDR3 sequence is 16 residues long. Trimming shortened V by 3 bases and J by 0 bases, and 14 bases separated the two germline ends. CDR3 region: CASSLGLWLYQETQYF. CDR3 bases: TGTGCCAGCAGCTTGGGCCTCTGGCTGTACCAAGAGACCCAGTACTTC.

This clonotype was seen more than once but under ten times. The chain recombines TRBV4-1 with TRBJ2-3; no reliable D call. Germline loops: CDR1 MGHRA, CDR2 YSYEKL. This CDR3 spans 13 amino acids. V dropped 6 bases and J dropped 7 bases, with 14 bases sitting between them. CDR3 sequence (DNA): TGCGCCAGCAGTCCTGAATTACAGCATACGCAGTATTTT. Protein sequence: CASSPELQHTQYF.

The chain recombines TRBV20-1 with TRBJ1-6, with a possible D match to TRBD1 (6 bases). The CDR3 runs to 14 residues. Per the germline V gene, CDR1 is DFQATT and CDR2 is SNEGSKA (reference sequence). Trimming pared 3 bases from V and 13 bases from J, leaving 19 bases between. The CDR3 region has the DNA TGCAGTGCTAGGAGGGGGACCGGGGGGGACCCCCTCCACTTT. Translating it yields CSARRGTGGDPLHF.

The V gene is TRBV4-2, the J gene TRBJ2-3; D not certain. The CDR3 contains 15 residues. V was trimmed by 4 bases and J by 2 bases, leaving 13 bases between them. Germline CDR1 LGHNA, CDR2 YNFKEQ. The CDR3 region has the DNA TGTGCCAGCAGCCGATCTCCCCCGGACACAGATACGCAGTATTTT. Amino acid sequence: CASSRSPPDTDTQYF.

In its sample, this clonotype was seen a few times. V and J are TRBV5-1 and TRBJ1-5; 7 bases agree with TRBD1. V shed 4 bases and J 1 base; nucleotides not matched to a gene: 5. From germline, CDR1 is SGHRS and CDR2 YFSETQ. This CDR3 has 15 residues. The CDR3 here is CASSETGLSNQPQHF. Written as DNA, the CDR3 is TGCGCCAGCAGCGAGACAGGGTTGAGCAATCAGCCCCAGCATTTT.

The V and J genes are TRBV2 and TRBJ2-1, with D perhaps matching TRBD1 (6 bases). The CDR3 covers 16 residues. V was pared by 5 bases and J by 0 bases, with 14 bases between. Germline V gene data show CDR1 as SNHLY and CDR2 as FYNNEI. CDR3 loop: CASSIEQGFSYNEQFF. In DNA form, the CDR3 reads TGTGCCAGCAGTATCGAACAGGGTTTCTCCTACAATGAGCAGTTCTTC.

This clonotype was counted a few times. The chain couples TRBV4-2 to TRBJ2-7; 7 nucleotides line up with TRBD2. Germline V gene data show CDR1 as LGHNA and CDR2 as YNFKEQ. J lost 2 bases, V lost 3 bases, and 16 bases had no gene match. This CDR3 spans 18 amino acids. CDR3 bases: TGTGCCAGCAGCCACGCCTCCCCTCTAGCGGAGAAACCCTACGAGCAGTACTTC. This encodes CASSHASPLAEKPYEQYF.

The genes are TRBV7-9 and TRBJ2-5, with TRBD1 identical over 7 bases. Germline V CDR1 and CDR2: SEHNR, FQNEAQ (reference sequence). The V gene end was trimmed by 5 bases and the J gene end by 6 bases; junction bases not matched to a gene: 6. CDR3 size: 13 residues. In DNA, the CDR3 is TGTGCCAGCAGCCTTTTGACAGGGAAGACCCAGTACTTC. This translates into CASSLLTGKTQYF. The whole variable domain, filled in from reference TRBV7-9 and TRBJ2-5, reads DTGVSQNPRHKITKRGQNVTFRCDPISEHNRLYWYRQTLGQGPEFLTYFQNEAQLEKSRLLSDRFSAERPKGSFSTLEIQRTEQGDSAMYLCASSLLTGKTQYFGPGTRLLVL.

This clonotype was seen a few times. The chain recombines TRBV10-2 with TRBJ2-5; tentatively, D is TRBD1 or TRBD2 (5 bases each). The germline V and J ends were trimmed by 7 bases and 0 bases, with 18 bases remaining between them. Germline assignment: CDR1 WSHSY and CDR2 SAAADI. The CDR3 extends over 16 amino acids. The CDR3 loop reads CASKTATYGDQETQYF. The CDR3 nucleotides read TGCGCCAGCAAGACAGCCACCTACGGGGACCAAGAGACCCAGTACTTC.

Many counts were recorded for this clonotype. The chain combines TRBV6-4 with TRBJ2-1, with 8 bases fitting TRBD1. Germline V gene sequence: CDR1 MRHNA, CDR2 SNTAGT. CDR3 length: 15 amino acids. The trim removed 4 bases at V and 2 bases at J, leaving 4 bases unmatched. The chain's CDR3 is CASSVDRGTYNEQFF. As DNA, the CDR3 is TGTGCCAGCAGTGTCGACAGGGGAACCTACAATGAGCAGTTCTTC.

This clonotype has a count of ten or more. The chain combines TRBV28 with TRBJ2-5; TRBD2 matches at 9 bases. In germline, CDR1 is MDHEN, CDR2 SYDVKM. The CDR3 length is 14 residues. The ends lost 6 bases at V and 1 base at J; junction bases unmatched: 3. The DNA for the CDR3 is TGTGCCAGCAGGCCTAGCGGGGCCCAAGAGACCCAGTACTTC. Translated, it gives CASRPSGAQETQYF. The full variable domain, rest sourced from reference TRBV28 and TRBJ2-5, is DVKVTQSSRYLVKRTGEKVFLECVQDMDHENMFWYRQDPGLGLRLIYFSYDVKMKEKGDIPEGYSVSREKKERFSLILESASTNQTSMYLCASRPSGAQETQYFGPGTRLLVL.

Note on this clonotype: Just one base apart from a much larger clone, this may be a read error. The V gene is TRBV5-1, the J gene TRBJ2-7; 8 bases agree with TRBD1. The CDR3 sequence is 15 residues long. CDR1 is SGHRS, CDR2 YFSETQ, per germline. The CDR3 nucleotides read TGCGCCAGCGGCTTGGTGGACAGGGCCTCCTACGAGCAGTACTTC. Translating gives CASGLVDRASYEQYF. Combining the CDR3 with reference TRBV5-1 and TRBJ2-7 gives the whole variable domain KAGVTQTPRYLIKTRGQQVTLSCSPISGHRSVSWYQQTPGQGLQFLFEYFSETQRNKGNFPGRFSGRQFSNSRSEMNVSTLELGDSALYLCASGLVDRASYEQYFGPGTRLTVT.

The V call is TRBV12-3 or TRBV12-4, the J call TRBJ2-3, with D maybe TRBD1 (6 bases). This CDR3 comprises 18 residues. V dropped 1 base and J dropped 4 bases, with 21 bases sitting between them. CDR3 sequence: CASSLGSHQGIFADTQYF. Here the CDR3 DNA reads TGTGCCAGCAGTTTAGGTTCCCATCAGGGGATTTTCGCAGATACGCAGTATTTT.

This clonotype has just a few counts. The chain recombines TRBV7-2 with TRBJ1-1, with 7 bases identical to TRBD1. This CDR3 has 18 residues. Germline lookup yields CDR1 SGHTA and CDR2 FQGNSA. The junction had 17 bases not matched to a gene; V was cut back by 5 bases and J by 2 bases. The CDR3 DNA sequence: TGTGCCAGCAGCACCGGGGACAGTCCAAGCCCAACAAACACTGAAGCTTTCTTT. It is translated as CASSTGDSPSPTNTEAFF.

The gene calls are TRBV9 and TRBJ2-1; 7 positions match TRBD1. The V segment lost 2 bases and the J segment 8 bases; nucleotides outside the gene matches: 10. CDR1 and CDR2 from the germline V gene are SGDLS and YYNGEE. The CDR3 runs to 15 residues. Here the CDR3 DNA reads TGTGCCAGCAGCGTCGACAGGGAATGGGGCGATGAGCAGTTCTTC. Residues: CASSVDREWGDEQFF.

Here the CDR3 reads CSTDLGQGETQYF. The CDR3 DNA sequence: TGCAGCACAGACTTGGGACAGGGGGAGACCCAGTACTTC. The chain employs TRBV29-1 and TRBJ2-5; 10 bases line up with TRBD1. CDR3 length: 13 residues. With 8 bases clipped from V and 5 bases from J, the junction kept 8 bases outside the gene matches. The germline gives CDR1 SQVTM, CDR2 ANQGSEA.

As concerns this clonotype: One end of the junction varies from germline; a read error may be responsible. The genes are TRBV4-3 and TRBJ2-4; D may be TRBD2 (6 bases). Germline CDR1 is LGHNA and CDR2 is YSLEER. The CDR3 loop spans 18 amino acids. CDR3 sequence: CTSSQELTGELAKNIQYF. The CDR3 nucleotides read TGCACCAGCAGCCAAGAGCTTACGGGGGAACTAGCCAAAAACATTCAGTACTTC.

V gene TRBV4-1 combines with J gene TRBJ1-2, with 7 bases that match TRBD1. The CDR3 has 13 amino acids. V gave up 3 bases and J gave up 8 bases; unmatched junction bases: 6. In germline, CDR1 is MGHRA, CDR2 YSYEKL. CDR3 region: CASSQTGSEGYTF. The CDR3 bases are TGCGCCAGCAGCCAGACAGGGAGTGAGGGCTACACCTTC.

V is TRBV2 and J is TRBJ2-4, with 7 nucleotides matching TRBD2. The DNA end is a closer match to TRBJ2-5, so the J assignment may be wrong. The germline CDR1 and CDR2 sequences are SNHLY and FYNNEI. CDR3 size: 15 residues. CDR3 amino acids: CASRRGLPTQETQYF. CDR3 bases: TGTGCCAGCAGGAGGGGACTACCCACTCAAGAGACCCAGTACTTC.

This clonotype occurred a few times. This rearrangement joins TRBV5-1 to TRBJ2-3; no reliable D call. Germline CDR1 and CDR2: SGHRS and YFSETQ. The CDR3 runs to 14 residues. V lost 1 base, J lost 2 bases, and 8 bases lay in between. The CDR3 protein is CASSLNRPTDTQYF. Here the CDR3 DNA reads TGCGCCAGCAGCTTGAATCGGCCCACAGATACGCAGTATTTT.

The CDR3 here is CASSLGLWDSGANVLTF. The CDR3 nucleotides are TGCGCCAGCAGCTTGGGGCTTTGGGACTCTGGGGCCAACGTCCTGACTTTC. The chain uses TRBV5-1 and TRBJ2-6; D uncertain. Trimming removed 0 bases at V and 0 bases at J, with 10 bases between. CDR1 is SGHRS and CDR2 is YFSETQ in the germline V gene. CDR3 size: 17 residues.

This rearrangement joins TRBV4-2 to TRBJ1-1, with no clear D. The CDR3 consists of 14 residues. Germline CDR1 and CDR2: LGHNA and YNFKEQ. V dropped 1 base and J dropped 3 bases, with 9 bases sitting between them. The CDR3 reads CASSQVRGYTEAFF. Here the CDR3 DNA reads TGTGCCAGCAGCCAAGTTCGGGGATACACTGAAGCTTTCTTT.

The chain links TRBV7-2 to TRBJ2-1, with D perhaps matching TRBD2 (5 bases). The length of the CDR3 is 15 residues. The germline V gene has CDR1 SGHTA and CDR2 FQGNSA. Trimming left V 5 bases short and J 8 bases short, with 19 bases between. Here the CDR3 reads CASSPGRASGHEQFF. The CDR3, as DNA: TGTGCCAGCAGCCCTGGGCGGGCTAGTGGCCATGAGCAGTTCTTC. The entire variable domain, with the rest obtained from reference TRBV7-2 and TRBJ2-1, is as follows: GAGVSQSPSNKVTEKGKDVELRCDPISGHTALYWYRQSLGQGLEFLIYFQGNSAPDKSGLPSDRFSAERTGGSVSTLTIQRTQQEDSAVYLCASSPGRASGHEQFFGPGTRLTVL.

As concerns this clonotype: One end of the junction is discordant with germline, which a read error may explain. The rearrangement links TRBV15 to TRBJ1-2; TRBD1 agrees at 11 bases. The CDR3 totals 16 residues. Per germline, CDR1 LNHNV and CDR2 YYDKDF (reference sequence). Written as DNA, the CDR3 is TGTGCCTCCAGCAGAGATGGACAGGGGGCTAGGAGTGGCTACACCTTC. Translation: CASSRDGQGARSGYTF.

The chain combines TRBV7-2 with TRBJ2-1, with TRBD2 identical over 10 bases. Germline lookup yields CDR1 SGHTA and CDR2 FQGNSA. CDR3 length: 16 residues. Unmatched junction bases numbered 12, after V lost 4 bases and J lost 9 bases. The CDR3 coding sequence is TGTGCCAGCAGCTCCCTCTTCACTAGCGGGGTGATTGAGCAGTTCTTC. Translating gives CASSSLFTSGVIEQFF.